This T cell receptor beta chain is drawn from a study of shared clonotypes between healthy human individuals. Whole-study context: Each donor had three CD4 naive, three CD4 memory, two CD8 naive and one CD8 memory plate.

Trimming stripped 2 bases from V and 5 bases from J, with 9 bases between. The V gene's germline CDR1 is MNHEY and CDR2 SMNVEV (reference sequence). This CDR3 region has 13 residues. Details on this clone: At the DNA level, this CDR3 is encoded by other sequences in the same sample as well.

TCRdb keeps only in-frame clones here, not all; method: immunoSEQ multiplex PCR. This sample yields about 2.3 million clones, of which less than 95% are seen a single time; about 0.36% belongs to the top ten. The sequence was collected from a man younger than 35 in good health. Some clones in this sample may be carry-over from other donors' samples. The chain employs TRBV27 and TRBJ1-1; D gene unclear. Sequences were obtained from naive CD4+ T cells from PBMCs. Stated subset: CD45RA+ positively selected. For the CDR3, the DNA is TGTGCCAGCAGTTTAAAGGGAGGGACTGAAGCTTTCTTT. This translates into CASSLKGGTEAFF.